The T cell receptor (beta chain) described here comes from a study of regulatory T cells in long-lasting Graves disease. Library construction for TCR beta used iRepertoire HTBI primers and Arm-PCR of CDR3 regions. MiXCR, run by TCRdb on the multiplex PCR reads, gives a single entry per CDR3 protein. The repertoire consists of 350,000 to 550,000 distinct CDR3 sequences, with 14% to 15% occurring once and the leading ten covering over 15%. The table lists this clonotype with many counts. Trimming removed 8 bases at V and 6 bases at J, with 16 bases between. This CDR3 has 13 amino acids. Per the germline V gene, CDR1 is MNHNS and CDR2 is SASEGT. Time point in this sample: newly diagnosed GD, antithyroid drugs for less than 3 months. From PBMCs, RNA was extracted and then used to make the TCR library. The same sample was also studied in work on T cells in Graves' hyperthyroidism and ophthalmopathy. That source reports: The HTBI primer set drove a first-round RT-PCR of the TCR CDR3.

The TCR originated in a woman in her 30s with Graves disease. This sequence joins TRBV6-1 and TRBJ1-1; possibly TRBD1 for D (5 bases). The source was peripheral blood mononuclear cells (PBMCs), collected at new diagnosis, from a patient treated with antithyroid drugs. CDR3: CASSTGVRPEAFF. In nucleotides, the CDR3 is TGTGCCAGCTCCACGGGGGTCAGACCTGAAGCTTTCTTT.